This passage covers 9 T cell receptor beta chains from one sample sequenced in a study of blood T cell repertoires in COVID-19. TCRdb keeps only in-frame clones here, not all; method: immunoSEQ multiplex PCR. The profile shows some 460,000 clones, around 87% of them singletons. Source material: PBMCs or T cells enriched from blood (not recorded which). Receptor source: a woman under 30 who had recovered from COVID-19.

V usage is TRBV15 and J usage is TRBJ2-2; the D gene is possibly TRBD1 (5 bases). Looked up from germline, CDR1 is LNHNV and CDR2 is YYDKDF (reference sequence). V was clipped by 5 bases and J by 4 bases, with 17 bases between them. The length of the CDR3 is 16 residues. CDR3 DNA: TGTGCCACCAGCGGATACAGGAGAAAGGGCACCGGGGAGCTGTTTTTT. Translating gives CATSGYRRKGTGELFF. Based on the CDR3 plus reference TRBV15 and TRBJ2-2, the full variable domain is DAMVIQNPRYQVTQFGKPVTLSCSQTLNHNVMYWYQQKSSQAPKLLFHYYDKDFNNEADTPDNFQSRRPNTSFCFLDIRSPGLGDTAMYLCATSGYRRKGTGELFFGEGSRLTVL.

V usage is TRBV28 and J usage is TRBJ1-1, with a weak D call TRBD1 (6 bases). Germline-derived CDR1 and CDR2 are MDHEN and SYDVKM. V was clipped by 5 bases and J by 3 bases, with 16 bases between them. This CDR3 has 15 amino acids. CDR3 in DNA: TGTGCCAGCAGTCCACGCACAGGGTGGTACACTGAAGCTTTCTTT. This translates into CASSPRTGWYTEAFF.

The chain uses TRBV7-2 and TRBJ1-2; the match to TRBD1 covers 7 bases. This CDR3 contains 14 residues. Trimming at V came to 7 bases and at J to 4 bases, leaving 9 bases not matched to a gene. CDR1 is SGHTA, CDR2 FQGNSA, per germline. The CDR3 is CASTTVTGAYGYTF. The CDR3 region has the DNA TGTGCCAGCACCACCGTAACAGGGGCCTATGGCTACACCTTC.

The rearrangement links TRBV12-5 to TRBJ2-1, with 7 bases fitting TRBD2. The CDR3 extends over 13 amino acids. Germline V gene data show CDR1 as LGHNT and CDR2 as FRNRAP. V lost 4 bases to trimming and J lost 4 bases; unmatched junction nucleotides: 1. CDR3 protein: CASGWTSYNEQFF. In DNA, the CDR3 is TGTGCTAGTGGTTGGACTAGTTACAATGAGCAGTTCTTC.

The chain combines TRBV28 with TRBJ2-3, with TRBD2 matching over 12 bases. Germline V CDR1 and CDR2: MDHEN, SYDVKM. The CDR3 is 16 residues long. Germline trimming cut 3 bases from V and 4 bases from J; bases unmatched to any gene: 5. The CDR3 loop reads CASSFPLAGGADTQYF. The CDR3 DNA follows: TGTGCCAGCAGTTTCCCACTAGCGGGGGGAGCAGATACGCAGTATTTT.

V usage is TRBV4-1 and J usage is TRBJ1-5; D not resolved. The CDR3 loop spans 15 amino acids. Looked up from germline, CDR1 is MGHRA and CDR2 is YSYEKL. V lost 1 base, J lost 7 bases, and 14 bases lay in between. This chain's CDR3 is CASSQVRTETQPQHF. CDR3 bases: TGCGCCAGCAGCCAAGTGAGAACAGAAACCCAGCCCCAGCATTTT.

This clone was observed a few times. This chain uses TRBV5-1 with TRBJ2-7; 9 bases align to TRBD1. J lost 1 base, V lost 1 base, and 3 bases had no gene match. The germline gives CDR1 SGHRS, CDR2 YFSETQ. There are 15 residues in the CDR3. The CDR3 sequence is CASSLRTGVSYEQYF. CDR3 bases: TGCGCCAGCAGCTTGAGGACAGGGGTTTCCTACGAGCAGTACTTC.

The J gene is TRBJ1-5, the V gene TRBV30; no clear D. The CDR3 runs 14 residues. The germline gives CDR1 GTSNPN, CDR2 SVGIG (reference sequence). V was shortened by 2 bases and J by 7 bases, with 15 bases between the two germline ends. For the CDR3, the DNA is TGTGCCTGGAGTCCGGCGGAGGGTTTGCAGCCCCAGCATTTT. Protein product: CAWSPAEGLQPQHF.

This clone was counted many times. The CDR3 protein is CASSRLYEGGSGNTIYF. The CDR3, as DNA: TGTGCCAGCAGCCGCCTTTACGAGGGAGGATCTGGAAACACCATATATTTT. J is TRBJ1-3 and V is TRBV2; D is ambiguous. V lost 6 bases and J lost 1, with 19 bases in between. Per germline, CDR1 SNHLY and CDR2 FYNNEI. The CDR3 loop spans 17 amino acids.